This TCR beta chain was identified during a study of vaccination and CD4 T cells after COVID-19. Study-wide findings and caveats: Only post-vaccination samples contained a median approximately 90% of the reactive clones in convalescent patients.

The Oncomine TCR Beta short-read assay sequenced DNA from cultured CD4+ T cells. TCRdb analysed the PCR reads with MiXCR anew, one entry per CDR3 protein. The sample shows about 15,000 distinct CDR3 sequences, 50% to 55% of them seen only once. Sample treatment: approximately nine-day PBMC culture with coronavirus spike peptide pools or control peptides (ViraFEST assay). The germline V and J ends were trimmed by 1 base and 3 bases, with 12 bases remaining between them. From germline, CDR1 is LGHNA and CDR2 YSLEER. CDR3 length equals 16 residues. Remarks on this clonotype: No antigen is known for it.

The specimen was CD4+ T cells from blood, cultured in vitro. The chain recombines TRBV4-3 with TRBJ2-2; no clear D gene. This clonotype was sampled from a human donor who had recovered from COVID-19. The CDR3 sequence is CASSQVGRFDTGELFF. CDR3 in DNA: TGCGCCAGCAGCCAAGTAGGCCGTTTTGACACCGGGGAGCTGTTTTTT.